These T cell receptor beta chains were read from a single sample in a study of T-cell reconstitution after alpha-beta-depleted transplantation in children. TCRdb passed the PCR reads through MiXCR, listing each CDR3 protein once. The table has some 300,000 distinct CDR3 sequences, 6% to 10% seen once. Sequencing was performed on peripheral blood, taken 360 days after TCRalphabeta/CD19-depleted stem cell transplant. The source is a female patient aged 2-15 years who had a stem cell transplant for Fanconi anemia, so the T cells may come from the graft donor. CDR3s include the opening cysteine and the closing phenylalanine or tryptophan. Fields, in order: clone size, J gene, D gene, V gene, CDR3 DNA, CDR3 protein. The D gene is left open where the match is weak. The size entry is marked missing in some rows and otherwise reads once, few, many or a size class.

size: many; J: TRBJ2-3; D: -; V: TRBV5-4; DNA: TGTGCCAGCAGCTTGGGGAGCCTGGGCACAGATACGCAGTATTTT; CDR3: CASSLGSLGTDTQYF
size: many; J: TRBJ1-1; D: -; V: TRBV5-1; DNA: TGCGCCAGCAGCTTTTCAGGGGACACTGAAGCTTTCTTT; CDR3: CASSFSGDTEAFF
size: few; J: TRBJ1-4; D: TRBD1; V: TRBV4-1; DNA: TGCGCCAGCAGCTCCGGACAGGGGGATGAAAAACTGTTTTTT; CDR3: CASSSGQGDEKLFF
size: many; J: TRBJ2-5; D: TRBD2; V: TRBV20-1; DNA: TGCAGTGCTAGTATGCCTAGCGGCGGGCAAGAGACCCAGTACTTC; CDR3: CSASMPSGGQETQYF
size: many; J: TRBJ2-3; D: -; V: TRBV11-2; DNA: TGTGCCAGCGGGACTACAGGGTATCGCACAGATACGCAGTATTTT; CDR3: CASGTTGYRTDTQYF
size: many; J: TRBJ2-1; D: -; V: TRBV4-3; DNA: TGCGCCAGCAGCCAAGTAATTGGGGGGAGAGACAATGAGCAGTTCTTC; CDR3: CASSQVIGGRDNEQFF
size: few; J: TRBJ2-3; D: TRBD1; V: TRBV3-1; DNA: TGTGCCAGCAGCCGGCACAGGGGGCAGATCACAGATACGCAGTATTTT; CDR3: CASSRHRGQITDTQYF
size: -; J: TRBJ2-3; D: -; V: TRBV5-4; DNA: TGTGCCAGCAGCTCTGACCCTGGCAGGGTGAGCACAGATACGCAGTATTTT; CDR3: CASSSDPGRVSTDTQYF
size: many; J: TRBJ2-5; D: -; V: TRBV6-5; DNA: TGTGCCAGCAGATACGGGATGCAAGAGACCCAGTACTTC; CDR3: CASRYGMQETQYF
size: -; J: TRBJ2-1; D: -; V: TRBV2; DNA: TGTGCCAGCAGCCTTAGGACTTCCTGGGGGAATGAGCAGTTCTTC; CDR3: CASSLRTSWGNEQFF